The text below deals with one T cell receptor (beta chain). Its antigen is still unknown. The data originate from a study of T cell repertoires in cytomegalovirus infection. Study background: The authors relied on CMV epitopes, both recently identified HLA-C-restricted and well-studied HLA-B-restricted.

Each CDR3 protein gets one entry after TCRdb re-called the reads with MiXCR. Of 570,000 or so distinct CDR3 sequences in the sample, just under 40% were seen once. The CDR3 spans 14 residues. The germline V gene encodes CDR1 KGHSH and CDR2 LQKENI. The V segment lost 4 bases and the J segment 5 bases; nucleotides outside the gene matches: 2. This TCR came from a human donor in good health (CMV status not recorded). Some clones in this sample may be carry-over from other donors' samples. Material: cultured PBMCs, obtained from culture after CMV antigen stimulation. The chain joins TRBV18 to TRBJ2-5; 12 nucleotides line up with TRBD2. Here the CDR3 DNA reads TGTGCCAGCTCACGGACTAGCGGGGCTGAGACCCAGTACTTC. Translation: CASSRTSGAETQYF.